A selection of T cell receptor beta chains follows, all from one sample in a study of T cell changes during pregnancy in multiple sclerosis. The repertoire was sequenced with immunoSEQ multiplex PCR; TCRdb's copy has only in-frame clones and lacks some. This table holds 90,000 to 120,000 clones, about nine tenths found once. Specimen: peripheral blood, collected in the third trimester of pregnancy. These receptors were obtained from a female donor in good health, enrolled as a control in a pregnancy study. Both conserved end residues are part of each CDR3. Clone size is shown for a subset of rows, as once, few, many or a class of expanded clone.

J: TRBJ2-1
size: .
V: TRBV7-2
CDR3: CASSFGLAGRQDEQFF

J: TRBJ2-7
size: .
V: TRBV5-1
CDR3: CASSFGLAGGKSHEQYF

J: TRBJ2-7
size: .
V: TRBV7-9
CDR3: CASSLNVIAEDEQYF

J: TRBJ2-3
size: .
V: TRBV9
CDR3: CASSPEANPTDTQYF

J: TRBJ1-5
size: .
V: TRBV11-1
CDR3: CASSLRDRVLQPQHF

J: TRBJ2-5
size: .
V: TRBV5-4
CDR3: CASSLMGGGGQETQYF

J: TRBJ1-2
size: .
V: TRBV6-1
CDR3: CASSERGDVNYGYTF

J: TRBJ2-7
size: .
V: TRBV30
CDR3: CAWWNNPGQGSEQYF

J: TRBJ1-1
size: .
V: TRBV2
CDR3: CASTGGQYTEAFF

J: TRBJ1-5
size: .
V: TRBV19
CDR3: CASSPTNRDQPQHF

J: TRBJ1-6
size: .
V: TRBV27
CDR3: CASSRTGVGNSPLHF

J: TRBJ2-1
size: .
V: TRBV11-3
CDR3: CASSPTGTATYNEQFF

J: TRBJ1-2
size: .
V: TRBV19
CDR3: CASSPNIVGQGNYGYTF

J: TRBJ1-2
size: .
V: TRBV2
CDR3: CASSEGAGGYTF

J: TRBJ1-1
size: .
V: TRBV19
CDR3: CASNNLGQTMNTEAFF

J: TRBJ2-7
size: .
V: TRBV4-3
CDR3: CASSQEPGGLEQYF

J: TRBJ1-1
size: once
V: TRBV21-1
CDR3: CASSKGQGTEAFF

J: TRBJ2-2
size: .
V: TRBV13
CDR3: CASSLRLAGDYYNTGELFF

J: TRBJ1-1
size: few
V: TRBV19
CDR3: CATKGESGTEAFF

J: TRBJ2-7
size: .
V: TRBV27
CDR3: CASSIQGSRQWEQYF

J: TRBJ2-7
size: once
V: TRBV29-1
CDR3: CSATPGTGTYEQYF

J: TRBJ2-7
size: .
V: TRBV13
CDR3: CASSPRDSYEQYF

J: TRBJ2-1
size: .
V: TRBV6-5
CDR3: CASSNQDSTEQFF

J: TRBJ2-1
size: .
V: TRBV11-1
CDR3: CASSLSPRAGGWRGQFF

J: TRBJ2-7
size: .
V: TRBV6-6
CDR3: CASSYRTASYEQYF

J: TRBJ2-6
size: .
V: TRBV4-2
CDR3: CASSQAWTGGTAGANVLTF

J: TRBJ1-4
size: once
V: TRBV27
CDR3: CASRDRATNEKLFF

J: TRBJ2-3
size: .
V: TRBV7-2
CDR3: CASSFGGRDTQYF

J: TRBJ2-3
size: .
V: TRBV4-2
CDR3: CASSQDVGGVGADTQYF

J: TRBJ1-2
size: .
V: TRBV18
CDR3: CASSPDTNYGYTF

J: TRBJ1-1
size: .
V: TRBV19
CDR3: CASRSGQRGTEAFF

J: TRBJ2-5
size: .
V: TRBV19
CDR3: CASSIQGMRETQYF

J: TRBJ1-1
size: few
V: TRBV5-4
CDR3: CASSLEDRYTEAFF

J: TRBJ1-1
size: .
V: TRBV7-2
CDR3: CASSLAQRAGYTEAFF

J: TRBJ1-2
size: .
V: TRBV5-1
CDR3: CASSREGGYTF

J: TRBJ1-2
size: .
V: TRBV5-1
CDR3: CASSLAARAGDYGYTF

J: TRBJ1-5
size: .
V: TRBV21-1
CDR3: CASSKSFDRGQPQHF